Listed here are 10 T cell receptor beta chains from one sample, sequenced in a study of T cell repertoires in ileal Crohn's disease. The method was immunoSEQ multiplex PCR; TCRdb's version includes in-frame clones alone and lacks a portion of them. Of about 4,000 clones in the sample, over 65% were seen once. Sequences were obtained from ileal tissue. These TCRs come from an adult with Crohn's disease.

The gene calls are TRBV9 and TRBJ2-7; 7 nucleotides agree with TRBD2. V trimming: 3 bases; J trimming: 6 bases; junction bases outside the gene matches: 15. CDR1 is SGDLS, CDR2 YYNGEE, per germline. The CDR3 loop spans 16 amino acids. This CDR3 is CASSEGGALNPPEQYF. CDR3 sequence (DNA): TGTGCCAGCAGCGAGGGAGGGGCCTTAAATCCCCCCGAGCAGTACTTC.

The chain recombines TRBV11-2 with TRBJ2-7; D might be TRBD2 (6 bases). This CDR3 has 16 residues. Germline V gene data show CDR1 as SGHAT and CDR2 as FQNNGV. Deletions cut 0 bases from V and 0 bases from J, with 12 bases between. The CDR3: CASSLEGGILSYEQYF. CDR3 bases: TGTGCCAGCAGCTTAGAGGGGGGAATACTCTCCTACGAGCAGTACTTC.

J is TRBJ2-7 and V is TRBV9; TRBD1 is a possible D gene (6 bases). Trimming removed 2 bases from V and 1 base from J, with 10 bases in between. The germline CDR1 and CDR2 sequences are SGDLS and YYNGEE. This CDR3 is built from 14 residues. CDR3 residues: CASSVWQGSYEQYF. CDR3 DNA: TGTGCCAGCAGCGTGTGGCAGGGGTCCTACGAGCAGTACTTC.

The V gene is TRBV18, the J gene TRBJ2-1; the match to TRBD1 covers 9 bases. Germline CDR1 reads KGHSH; CDR2 reads LQKENI. There are 15 residues in the CDR3. V lost 0 bases, J lost 7 bases, and 4 bases stayed unmatched. CDR3 nucleotide sequence: TGTGCCAGCTCACCACCCGGGACAGGGTGGAATGAGCAGTTCTTC. Translating gives CASSPPGTGWNEQFF.

This clone has a single count. The chain recombines TRBV27 with TRBJ1-2; TRBD1 matches at 9 bases. This CDR3 spans 13 amino acids. CDR1 MNHEY and CDR2 SMNVEV come from the germline V gene (reference sequence). The junction had 7 bases not matched to a gene; V was cut back by 7 bases and J by 7 bases. Written as DNA, the CDR3 is TGTGCCAGCAATCCGGGACAGGGTGGTGGCTACACCTTC. As protein: CASNPGQGGGYTF.

The rearrangement uses TRBV9 and TRBJ1-1, with D uncertain. This CDR3 region has 14 residues. V lost 3 bases and J 2 bases, leaving 11 bases between the germline ends. Germline CDR1 SGDLS, CDR2 YYNGEE. For the CDR3, the DNA is TGTGCCAGCAGCGCGCGATCCCTTAACACTGAAGCTTTCTTT. This codes for CASSARSLNTEAFF.

The chain employs TRBV6-4 and TRBJ2-3, with 8 bases fitting TRBD2. V gave up 5 bases and J gave up 6 bases; unmatched junction bases: 7. Germline V gene sequence: CDR1 MRHNA, CDR2 SNTAGT. This CDR3 is 14 amino acids long. CDR3 residues: CASSLTGGQDTQYF. Written as DNA, the CDR3 is TGTGCCAGCAGTTTAACGGGGGGGCAGGATACGCAGTATTTT.

This clone appeared a few times. The chain employs TRBV18 and TRBJ2-7; TRBD1 agrees at 8 bases. Trimming cost V 3 bases and J 5 bases; bases outside gene matches: 6. CDR1 is KGHSH, CDR2 LQKENI, per germline. The CDR3 has 14 amino acids. The DNA of the CDR3 is TGTGCCAGCTCACCTCTTCAGGGGGCCCACGAGCAGTACTTC. This encodes CASSPLQGAHEQYF.

The CDR3 bases are TGTGCCAGCAGCTTTTATCCCCTAGGACAGGGAATTAACGAGCAGTACTTC. This encodes CASSFYPLGQGINEQYF. The chain has TRBV7-3 and TRBJ2-7; 8 bases match TRBD1. The CDR3 consists of 17 residues. The V and J ends lost 3 bases and 5 bases, in that order; junction bases with no gene match: 15. CDR1 is SGHTA, CDR2 FQGTGA, per germline.

The CDR3 loop reads CASGEQFGTDTQYF. The CDR3 nucleotides read TGCGCCAGCGGGGAGCAATTTGGCACAGATACGCAGTATTTT. The chain has TRBV5-1 and TRBJ2-3; maybe TRBD2 (5 bases). This CDR3 contains 14 residues. Germline V gene data show CDR1 as SGHRS and CDR2 as YFSETQ. V dropped 7 bases and J dropped 1 base, with 13 bases sitting between them.